Listed below are T cell receptor beta chains from one sample, sequenced in a study of shared clonotypes between healthy human individuals. This table comes from immunoSEQ multiplex PCR, and its TCRdb copy is limited to in-frame clones, with some not included. The sample yields roughly 2.6 million clones, around 94% seen once. Material: naive CD4+ T cells sorted from blood. These TCRs come from a man between 18 and 35 years old in good health. CDR3s leave out the opening cysteine and the closing phenylalanine or tryptophan. The order of the fields is J gene, V gene, CDR3 protein.

TRBJ2-3	TRBV18	ASSPGTDTQY
TRBJ2-5	TRBV5-4	ASTAQPGLATFGEETQY
TRBJ2-7	TRBV6-5	ASPGDYEQY
TRBJ1-1	TRBV27	ASSLSFGGFEAF
TRBJ1-1	TRBV9	ASSVAAGVRTEAF
TRBJ2-3	TRBV15	ATTTGGTTDTQY
TRBJ2-7	TRBV6-5	ASRRTGTGGFEQY
TRBJ1-4	TRBV6-1	ASSEWYTATNEKLF
TRBJ2-1	TRBV5-8	ASSSNQLPSQQF
TRBJ2-2	TRBV19	ASRRDRPNTGELF
TRBJ2-1	TRBV5-4	ASSFWGDNEQF
TRBJ1-5	TRBV21-1	ASSKDGCTGGVQPQH
TRBJ2-3	TRBV5-1	ASSLAVASGSSTDTQY
TRBJ2-7	TRBV27	ASSLAGGTYEQY
TRBJ2-7	TRBV18	ASSPQGGSSYEQY
TRBJ2-1	TRBV5-1	ASSSGLAGVGEQF
TRBJ2-2	TRBV7-9	ASSLAGTANTGELF
TRBJ2-7	TRBV4-2	ASSPGLLRMGGTYEQY
TRBJ1-6	TRBV10-3	AISNGQGSSYNSPLH
TRBJ2-7	TRBV5-1	ASSFFRTSGRVNEQY
TRBJ1-1	TRBV6-6	ASSYPGQGNTEAF
TRBJ1-5	TRBV2	ASSGNTGSNQPQH
TRBJ1-2	TRBV7-9	ASSPLRVANYGYT
TRBJ1-2	TRBV6-6	ASRVTGLGYGYT
TRBJ1-1	TRBV11-1	ASSFRDDIYGAF
TRBJ2-7	TRBV9	ASSKAGAPSYEQY
TRBJ1-2	TRBV28	ASRGATLPNYGYT
TRBJ1-2	TRBV4-3	ASSQDGGAGGYT
TRBJ1-4	TRBV19	ASSITGQGGEKLF
TRBJ2-1	TRBV19	ASSIGGLYNEQF
TRBJ2-3	TRBV4-2	ASSQDAQGVTDTQY
TRBJ2-7	TRBV10-2	ASSLDYTRTHEQY
TRBJ2-7	TRBV6-5	ASSPRSGRGEQY
TRBJ2-1	TRBV18	ASSPRTGGYNEQF
TRBJ2-1	TRBV10-1	ASSESASGGVNEQF
TRBJ2-7	TRBV4-2	ASSQVWIQSSYEQY
TRBJ2-1	TRBV5-6	ASSRSLAGVNEQF
TRBJ2-3	TRBV5-1	ASSLEPVRGKGLAGAITDTQY
TRBJ1-2	TRBV7-9	ASSSGAGGPMSYT
TRBJ2-6	TRBV23-1	ASSQYPGHSSGANVLT
TRBJ2-7	TRBV6-1	ASSEGETYEQY
TRBJ2-1	TRBV5-6	ASSLLLSSYNEQF
TRBJ2-7	TRBV7-2	ASSRSVGEQY
TRBJ1-1	TRBV7-9	ASSPDGNTEAF
TRBJ2-2	TRBV15	ATSTWTGGSGELF
TRBJ2-2	TRBV4-2	ASSLSSGEHTGELF
TRBJ2-2	TRBV27	ASSPSGLAGSVTGELF
TRBJ2-7	TRBV4-1	ASSQDGAYEQY
TRBJ2-1	TRBV4-1	ASSPPGQGINEQF
TRBJ2-5	TRBV5-5	ASSFRDRGLETQY
TRBJ1-4	TRBV28	ASSLRDRGRESNEKLF
TRBJ1-2	TRBV5-6	ASSLVRGMGGYT
TRBJ2-7	TRBV19	ASSIDPAGGHEQY
TRBJ2-3	TRBV7-8	ASSLGLVRDTQY
TRBJ2-6	TRBV19	ASSPWTGGIIAGANVLT
TRBJ2-7	TRBV5-8	ASSAPDWNYEQY
TRBJ2-3	TRBV5-1	ASSLAPAGAGTDTQY